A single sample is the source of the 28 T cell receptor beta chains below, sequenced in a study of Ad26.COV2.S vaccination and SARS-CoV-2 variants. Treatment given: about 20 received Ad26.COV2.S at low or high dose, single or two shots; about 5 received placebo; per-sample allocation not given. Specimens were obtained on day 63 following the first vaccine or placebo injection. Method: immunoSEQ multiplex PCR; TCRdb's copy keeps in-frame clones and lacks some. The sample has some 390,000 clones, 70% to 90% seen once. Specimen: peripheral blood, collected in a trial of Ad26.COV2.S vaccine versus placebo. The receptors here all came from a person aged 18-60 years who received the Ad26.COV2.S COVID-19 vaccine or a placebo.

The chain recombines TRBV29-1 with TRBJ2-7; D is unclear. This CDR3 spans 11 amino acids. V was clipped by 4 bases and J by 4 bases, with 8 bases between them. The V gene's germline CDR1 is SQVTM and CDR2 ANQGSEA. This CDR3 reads CSVGLAYEQYF. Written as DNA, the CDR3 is TGCAGCGTTGGTCTGGCTTACGAGCAGTACTTC.

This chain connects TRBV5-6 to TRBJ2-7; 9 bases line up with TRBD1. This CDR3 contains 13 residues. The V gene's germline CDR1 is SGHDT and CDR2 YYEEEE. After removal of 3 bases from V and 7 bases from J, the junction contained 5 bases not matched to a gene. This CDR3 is CASSSTGGVEQYF. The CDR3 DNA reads TGTGCCAGCAGCTCTACAGGGGGCGTAGAGCAGTACTTC.

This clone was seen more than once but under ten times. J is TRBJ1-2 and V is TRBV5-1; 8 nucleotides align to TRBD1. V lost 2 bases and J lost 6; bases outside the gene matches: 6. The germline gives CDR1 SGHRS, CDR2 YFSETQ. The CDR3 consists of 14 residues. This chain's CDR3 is CASSFPDRADGYTF. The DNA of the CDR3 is TGCGCCAGCAGCTTCCCGGACAGGGCGGATGGCTACACCTTC. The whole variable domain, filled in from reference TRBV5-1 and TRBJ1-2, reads KAGVTQTPRYLIKTRGQQVTLSCSPISGHRSVSWYQQTPGQGLQFLFEYFSETQRNKGNFPGRFSGRQFSNSRSEMNVSTLELGDSALYLCASSFPDRADGYTFGSGTRLTVV.

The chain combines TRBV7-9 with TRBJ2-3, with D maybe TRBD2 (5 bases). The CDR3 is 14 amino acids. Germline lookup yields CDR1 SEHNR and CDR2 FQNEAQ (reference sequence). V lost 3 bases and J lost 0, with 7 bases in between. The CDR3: CASSFDYSTDTQYF. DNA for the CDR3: TGTGCCAGCAGCTTTGACTATAGCACAGATACGCAGTATTTT.

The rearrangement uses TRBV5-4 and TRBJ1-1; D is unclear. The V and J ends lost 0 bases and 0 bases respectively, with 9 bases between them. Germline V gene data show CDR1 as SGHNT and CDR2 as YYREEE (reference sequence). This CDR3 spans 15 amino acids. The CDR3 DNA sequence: TGTGCCAGCAGCTTGGAGGCCAAAGTGAACACTGAAGCTTTCTTT. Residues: CASSLEAKVNTEAFF.

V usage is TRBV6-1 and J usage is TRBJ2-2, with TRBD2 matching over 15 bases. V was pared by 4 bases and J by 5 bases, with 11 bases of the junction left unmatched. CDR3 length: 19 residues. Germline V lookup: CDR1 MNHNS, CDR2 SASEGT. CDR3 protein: CASSAPGTSGGPKTGELFF. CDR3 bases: TGTGCCAGCAGTGCCCCCGGGACTAGCGGGGGGCCCAAGACCGGGGAGCTGTTTTTT.

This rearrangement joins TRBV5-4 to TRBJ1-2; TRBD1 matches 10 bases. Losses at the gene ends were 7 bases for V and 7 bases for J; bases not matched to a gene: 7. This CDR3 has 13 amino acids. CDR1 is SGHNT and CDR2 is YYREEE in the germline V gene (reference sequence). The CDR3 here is CASLGQGTVGYTF. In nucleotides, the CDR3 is TGTGCCAGCCTGGGACAGGGGACCGTTGGCTACACCTTC. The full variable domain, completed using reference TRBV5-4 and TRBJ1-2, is ETGVTQSPTHLIKTRGQQVTLRCSSQSGHNTVSWYQQALGQGPQFIFQYYREEENGRGNFPPRFSGLQFPNYSSELNVNALELDDSALYLCASLGQGTVGYTFGSGTRLTVV.

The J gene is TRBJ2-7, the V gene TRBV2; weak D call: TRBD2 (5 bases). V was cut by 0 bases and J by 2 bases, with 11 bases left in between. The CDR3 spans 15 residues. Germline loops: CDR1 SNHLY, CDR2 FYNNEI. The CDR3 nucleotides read TGTGCCAGCAGTGAAGCCGCCGGCGGGCCCTACGAGCAGTACTTC. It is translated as CASSEAAGGPYEQYF.

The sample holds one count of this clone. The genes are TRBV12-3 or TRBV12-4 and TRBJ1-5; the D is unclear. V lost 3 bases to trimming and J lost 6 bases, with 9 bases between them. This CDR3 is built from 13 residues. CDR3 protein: CASSFSTTQPQHF. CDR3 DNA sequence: TGTGCCAGCAGTTTCTCAACCACTCAGCCCCAGCATTTT.

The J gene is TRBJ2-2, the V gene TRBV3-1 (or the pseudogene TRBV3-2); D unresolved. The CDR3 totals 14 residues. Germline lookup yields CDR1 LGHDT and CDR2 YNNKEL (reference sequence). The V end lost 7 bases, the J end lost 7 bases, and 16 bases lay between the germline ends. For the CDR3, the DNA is TGTGCCAGCACCCTAAATCCGTTGGGCGGGGAGCTGTTTTTT. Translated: CASTLNPLGGELFF.

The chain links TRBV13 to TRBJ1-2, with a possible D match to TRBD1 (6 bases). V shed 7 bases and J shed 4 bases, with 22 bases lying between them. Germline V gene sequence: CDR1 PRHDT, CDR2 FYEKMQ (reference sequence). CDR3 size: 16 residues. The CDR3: CASTESLGARAYGYTF. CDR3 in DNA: TGTGCCAGCACCGAGAGTTTGGGGGCTCGGGCCTATGGCTACACCTTC.

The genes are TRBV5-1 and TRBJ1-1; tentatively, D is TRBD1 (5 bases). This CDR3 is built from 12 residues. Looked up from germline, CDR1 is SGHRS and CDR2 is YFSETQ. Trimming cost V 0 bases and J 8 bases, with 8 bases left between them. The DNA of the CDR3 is TGCGCCAGCAGCTTGGAGGGGTCGGAAGCTTTCTTT. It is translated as CASSLEGSEAFF. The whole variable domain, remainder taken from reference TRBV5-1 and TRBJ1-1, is KAGVTQTPRYLIKTRGQQVTLSCSPISGHRSVSWYQQTPGQGLQFLFEYFSETQRNKGNFPGRFSGRQFSNSRSEMNVSTLELGDSALYLCASSLEGSEAFFGQGTRLTVV.

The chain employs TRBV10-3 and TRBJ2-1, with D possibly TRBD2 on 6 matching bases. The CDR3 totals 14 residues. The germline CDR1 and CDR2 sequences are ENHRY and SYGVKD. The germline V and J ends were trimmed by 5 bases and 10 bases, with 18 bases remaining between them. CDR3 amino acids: CAISISEGQVEQFF. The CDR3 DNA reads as TGTGCCATCAGTATCTCGGAGGGGCAGGTAGAGCAGTTCTTC.

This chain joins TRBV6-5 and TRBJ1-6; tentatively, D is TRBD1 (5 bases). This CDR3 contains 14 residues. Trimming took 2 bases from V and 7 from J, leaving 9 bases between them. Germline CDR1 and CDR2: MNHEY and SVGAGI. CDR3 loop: CASSYQGSNSPLHF. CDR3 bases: TGTGCCAGCAGTTACCAGGGTAGCAATTCACCCCTCCACTTT.

Written as DNA, the CDR3 is TGTGCCAGCAGCCTGGGACACCTATCCTACGAGCAGTACTTC. This codes for CASSLGHLSYEQYF. The V call is TRBV11-1, the J call TRBJ2-7, with a tentative D call TRBD1 (6 bases). This CDR3 region has 14 residues. V was trimmed by 5 bases and J by 1 base, leaving 12 bases between them. CDR1 SGHAT and CDR2 FQDESV come from the germline V gene (reference sequence). The full variable domain, with the rest looked up from reference TRBV11-1 and TRBJ2-7, is EAEVAQSPRYKITEKSQAVAFWCDPISGHATLYWYRQILGQGPELLVQFQDESVVDDSQLPKDRFSAERLKGVDSTLKIQPAELGDSAMYLCASSLGHLSYEQYFGPGTRLTVT.

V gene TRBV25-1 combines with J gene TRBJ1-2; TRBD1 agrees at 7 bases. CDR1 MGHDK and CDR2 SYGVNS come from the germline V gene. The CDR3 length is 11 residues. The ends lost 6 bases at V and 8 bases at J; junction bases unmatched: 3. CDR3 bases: TGTGCCAGCAGCGGACAGGAGGGCTACACCTTC. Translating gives CASSGQEGYTF.

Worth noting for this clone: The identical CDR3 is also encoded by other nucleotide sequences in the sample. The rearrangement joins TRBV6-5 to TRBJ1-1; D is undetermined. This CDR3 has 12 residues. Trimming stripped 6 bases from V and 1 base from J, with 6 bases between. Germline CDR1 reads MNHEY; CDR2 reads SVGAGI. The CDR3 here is CASRTENTEAFF. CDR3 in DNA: TGTGCCAGCAGAACAGAGAACACTGAAGCTTTCTTT.

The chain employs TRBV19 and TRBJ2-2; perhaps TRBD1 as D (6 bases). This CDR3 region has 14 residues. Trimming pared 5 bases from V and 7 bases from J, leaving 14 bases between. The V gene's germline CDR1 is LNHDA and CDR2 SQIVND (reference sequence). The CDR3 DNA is TGTGCCAGTAGTCGAGACAGGTGGGACGGGGAGCTGTTTTTT. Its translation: CASSRDRWDGELFF.

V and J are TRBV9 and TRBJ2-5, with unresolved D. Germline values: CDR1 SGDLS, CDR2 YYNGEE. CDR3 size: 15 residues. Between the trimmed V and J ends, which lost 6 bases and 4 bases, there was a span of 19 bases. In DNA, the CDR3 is TGTGCCAGCACCATGGGTCCTCTCGGCCTAGAGACCCAGTACTTC. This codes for CASTMGPLGLETQYF.

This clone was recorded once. The CDR3 reads CASSENRGRYTGELFF. The CDR3 coding sequence is TGTGCCAGCAGTGAAAACCGTGGACGGTACACCGGGGAGCTGTTTTTT. This chain joins TRBV6-1 and TRBJ2-2, with D uncertain. Germline V gene lookup returns CDR1 MNHNS and CDR2 SASEGT. The germline V and J ends were trimmed by 2 bases and 3 bases, with 13 bases remaining between them. The CDR3 is 16 amino acids.

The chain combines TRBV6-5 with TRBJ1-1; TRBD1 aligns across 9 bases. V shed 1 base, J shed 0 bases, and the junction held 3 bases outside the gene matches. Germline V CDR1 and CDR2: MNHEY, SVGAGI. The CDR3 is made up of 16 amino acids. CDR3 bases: TGTGCCAGCAGTTACTTCGGGACAGGGTTGAACACTGAAGCTTTCTTT. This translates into CASSYFGTGLNTEAFF.

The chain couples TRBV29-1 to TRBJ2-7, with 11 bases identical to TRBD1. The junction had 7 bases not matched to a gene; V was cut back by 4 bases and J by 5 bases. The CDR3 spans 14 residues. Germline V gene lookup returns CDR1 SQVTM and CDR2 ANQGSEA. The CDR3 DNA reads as TGCAGCGTTGCATTTGGACAGGGGGCCAACGAGCAGTACTTC. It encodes CSVAFGQGANEQYF.

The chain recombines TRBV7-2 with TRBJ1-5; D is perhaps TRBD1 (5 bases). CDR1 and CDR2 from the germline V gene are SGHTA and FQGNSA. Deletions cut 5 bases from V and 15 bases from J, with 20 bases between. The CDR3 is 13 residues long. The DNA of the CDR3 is TGTGCCAGCAGCGTCGGGACGGAACCCGCAAGGCATTTT. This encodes CASSVGTEPARHF.

CDR3 in amino acids: CASSQDGYEQYF. CDR3 DNA sequence: TGTGCCAGCAGCCAAGACGGCTACGAGCAGTACTTC. The chain uses TRBV3-1 (or the pseudogene TRBV3-2) and TRBJ2-7; D not resolved. Germline V gene data show CDR1 as LGHDT and CDR2 as YNNKEL (reference sequence). The V end lost 0 bases, the J end lost 3 bases, and 3 bases lay between the germline ends. This CDR3 has 12 residues.

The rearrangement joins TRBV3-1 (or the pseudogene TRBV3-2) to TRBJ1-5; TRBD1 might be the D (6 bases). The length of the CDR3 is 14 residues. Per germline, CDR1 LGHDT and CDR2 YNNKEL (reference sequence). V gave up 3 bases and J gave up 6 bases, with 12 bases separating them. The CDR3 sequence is CASSQGGGSQPQHF. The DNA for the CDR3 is TGTGCCAGCAGCCAGGGGGGGGGCAGTCAGCCCCAGCATTTT.

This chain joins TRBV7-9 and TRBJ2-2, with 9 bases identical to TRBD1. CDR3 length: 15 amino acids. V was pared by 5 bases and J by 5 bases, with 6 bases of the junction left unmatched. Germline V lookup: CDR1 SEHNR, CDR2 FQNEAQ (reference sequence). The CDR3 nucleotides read TGTGCCAGCAGCAGTACAGGGGGCCATACCGGGGAGCTGTTTTTT. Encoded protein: CASSSTGGHTGELFF.

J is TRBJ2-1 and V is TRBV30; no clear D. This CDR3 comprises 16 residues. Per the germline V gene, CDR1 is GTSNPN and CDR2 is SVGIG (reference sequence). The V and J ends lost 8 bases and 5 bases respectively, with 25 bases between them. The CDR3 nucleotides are TGTGCCAGCCGCAGCCTAGGAACCCTTGACAACAATGAGCAGTTCTTC. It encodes CASRSLGTLDNNEQFF.

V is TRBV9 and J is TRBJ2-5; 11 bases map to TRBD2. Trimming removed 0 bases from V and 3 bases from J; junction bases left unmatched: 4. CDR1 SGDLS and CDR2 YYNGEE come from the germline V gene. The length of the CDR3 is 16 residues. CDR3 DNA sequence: TGTGCCAGCAGCGTAGGACTAGCGGGGTTAAAAGAGACCCAGTACTTC. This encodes CASSVGLAGLKETQYF.